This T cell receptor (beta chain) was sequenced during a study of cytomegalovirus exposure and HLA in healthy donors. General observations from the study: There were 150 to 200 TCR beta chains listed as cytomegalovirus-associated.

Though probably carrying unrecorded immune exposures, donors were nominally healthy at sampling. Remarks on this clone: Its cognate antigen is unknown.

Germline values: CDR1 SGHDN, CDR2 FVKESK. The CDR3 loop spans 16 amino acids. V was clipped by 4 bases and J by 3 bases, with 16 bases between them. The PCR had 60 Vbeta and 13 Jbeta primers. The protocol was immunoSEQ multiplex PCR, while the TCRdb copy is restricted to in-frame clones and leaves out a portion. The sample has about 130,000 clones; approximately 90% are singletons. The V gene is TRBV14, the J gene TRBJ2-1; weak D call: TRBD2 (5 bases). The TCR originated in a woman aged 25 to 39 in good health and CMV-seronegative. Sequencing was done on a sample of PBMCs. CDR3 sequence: CASSPPGLQDYNEQFF. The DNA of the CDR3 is TGTGCCAGCAGCCCACCAGGACTTCAAGACTACAATGAGCAGTTCTTC.